Presented here are 5 T cell receptor beta chains from one specimen sequenced in a study of blood T cell repertoires in COVID-19. The data were produced by immunoSEQ multiplex PCR, yet TCRdb's version contains in-frame clones alone and is incomplete. The sample lists some 270,000 clones, 70% to 90% seen once, with 4.1% in the top ten. Sequenced input: PBMCs or T cells enriched from blood (not recorded which). Every receptor here comes from a woman in her thirties with acute COVID-19.

Written as DNA, the CDR3 is TGTGCCAGCAGCGTAGATATGCGCTACTCCTACAATGAGCAGTTCTTC. It yields the protein CASSVDMRYSYNEQFF. This rearrangement joins TRBV9 to TRBJ2-1; D not resolved. Germline V CDR1 and CDR2: SGDLS, YYNGEE. The ends were cut back, 0 bases at V and 0 bases at J, with 10 bases in the middle. The CDR3 length is 16 residues.

The rearrangement links TRBV24-1 to TRBJ1-4; 10 bases agree with TRBD1. This CDR3 comprises 15 residues. J was trimmed by 6 bases and V by 4 bases; bases with no gene match: 4. The germline V gene has CDR1 KGHDR and CDR2 SFDVKD. CDR3 DNA: TGTGCCACCAGTGACTCGACAGGGGGCCATGAAAAACTGTTTTTT. It yields the protein CATSDSTGGHEKLFF.

This chain connects TRBV18 to TRBJ2-5; TRBD2 is a possible D gene (6 bases). This CDR3 is built from 13 residues. Germline loops: CDR1 KGHSH, CDR2 LQKENI. The germline V and J ends were trimmed by 8 bases and 3 bases, with 13 bases remaining between them. CDR3 in amino acids: CASVSGDKETQYF. The CDR3 nucleotides are TGTGCCAGCGTGTCGGGAGATAAAGAGACCCAGTACTTC.

V is TRBV4-1 and J is TRBJ2-7; possibly TRBD1 for D (5 bases). The V end was cut by 0 bases, the J end by 0 bases, with 12 bases between. This CDR3 is 16 amino acids long. CDR1 MGHRA and CDR2 YSYEKL come from the germline V gene. The CDR3 nucleotides read TGCGCCAGCAGCCAAGATAGGGCGACAGTCTCCTACGAGCAGTACTTC. Its protein product is CASSQDRATVSYEQYF.

V and J are TRBV28 and TRBJ1-1, with 10 bases fitting TRBD1. CDR3 length: 15 amino acids. V lost 4 bases to trimming and J lost 4 bases; unmatched junction nucleotides: 6. CDR1 and CDR2 from the germline V gene are MDHEN and SYDVKM. The DNA of the CDR3 is TGTGCCAGCAGTTCCCCAGGGACAGGGGTCACTGAAGCTTTCTTT. It yields the protein CASSSPGTGVTEAFF. Complete variable domain (other parts from reference TRBV28 and TRBJ1-1): DVKVTQSSRYLVKRTGEKVFLECVQDMDHENMFWYRQDPGLGLRLIYFSYDVKMKEKGDIPEGYSVSREKKERFSLILESASTNQTSMYLCASSSPGTGVTEAFFGQGTRLTVV.